This T cell receptor beta chain was sequenced for a study of shared T cell receptors in the human thymus. TCRdb's table, derived via immunoSEQ multiplex PCR, lists solely in-frame clones and lacks some. The table records 650,000 to 950,000 clones, approximately 85% of them present only once. In its sample, this clone was seen once. The CDR3 has 16 amino acids. The V end lost 5 bases, the J end lost 1 base, and 16 bases lay between the germline ends. Germline CDR1 and CDR2: SEHNR and FQNEAQ (reference sequence). Separately, the same data were catalogued under a study of human thymus T cells. As that report states: Those donating were healthy Finnish infants in corrective surgery for congenital heart defects. From resections taken during corrective heart surgery, the thymus tissue was obtained. Related research described strongly overlapping thymic repertoires in unrelated people.

The J gene is TRBJ2-3, the V gene TRBV7-9; D remains ambiguous. Sequenced sample: thymocytes. The origin of this receptor is a girl under three years old with a congenital heart defect. The CDR3 loop reads CASSHPSANCTDTQYF. CDR3 sequence (DNA): TGTGCCAGCAGCCACCCGTCAGCGAATTGCACAGATACGCAGTATTTT.